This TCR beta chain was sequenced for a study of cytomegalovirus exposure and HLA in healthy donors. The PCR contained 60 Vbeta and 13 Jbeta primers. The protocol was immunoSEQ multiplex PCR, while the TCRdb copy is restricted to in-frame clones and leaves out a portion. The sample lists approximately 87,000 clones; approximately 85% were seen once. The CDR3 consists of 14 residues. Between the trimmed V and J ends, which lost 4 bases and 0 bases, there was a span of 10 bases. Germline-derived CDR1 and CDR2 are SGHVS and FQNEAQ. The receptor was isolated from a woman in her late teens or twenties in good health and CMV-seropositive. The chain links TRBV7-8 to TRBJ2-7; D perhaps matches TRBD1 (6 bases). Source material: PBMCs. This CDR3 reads CASSSRGSSYEQYF. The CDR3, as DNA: TGTGCCAGCAGCTCCAGGGGCAGCTCCTACGAGCAGTACTTC.